Following are 21 T cell receptor beta chains from one sample sequenced in a study of control samples from healthy donors and cancer patients. Produced via immunoSEQ multiplex PCR; TCRdb's table is partial and in-frame only. The table includes about 160,000 clones, approximately 92% detected once. Sequenced: blood. The receptor set was obtained from a woman in her sixties in good health.

J is TRBJ1-2 and V is TRBV27, with a possible D match to TRBD1 (6 bases). CDR1 is MNHEY and CDR2 is SMNVEV in the germline V gene (reference sequence). This CDR3 spans 17 amino acids. The V and J ends lost 3 bases and 8 bases respectively, with 25 bases between them. CDR3 DNA: TGTGCCAGCAGTTTTAGGCCGCTAGGACAGTCCCTGGGCGGCTACACCTTC. Encoded protein: CASSFRPLGQSLGGYTF.

This sequence joins TRBV2 and TRBJ1-6, with unresolved D. Germline V lookup: CDR1 SNHLY, CDR2 FYNNEI. V was trimmed by 2 bases and J by 0 bases, leaving 11 bases between them. CDR3 size: 17 residues. As DNA, the CDR3 is TGTGCCAGCAGTGAATTGGGATTGAGCTCCTATAATTCACCCCTCCACTTT. It codes for CASSELGLSSYNSPLHF.

The J gene is TRBJ2-2, the V gene TRBV5-6, with unresolved D. This CDR3 region has 15 residues. Germline V gene lookup returns CDR1 SGHDT and CDR2 YYEEEE. V was clipped by 0 bases and J by 6 bases, with 12 bases between them. The CDR3 spells CASSLVGRSAGELFF. The CDR3 DNA follows: TGTGCCAGCAGCTTGGTTGGCAGGTCTGCCGGGGAGCTGTTTTTT. The variable domain in full, with the rest retrieved from reference TRBV5-6 and TRBJ2-2, is DAGVTQSPTHLIKTRGQQVTLRCSPKSGHDTVSWYQQALGQGPQFIFQYYEEEERQRGNFPDRFSGHQFPNYSSELNVNALLLGDSALYLCASSLVGRSAGELFFGEGSRLTVL.

J is TRBJ2-5 and V is TRBV6-6; TRBD2 aligns across 7 bases. J gave up 2 bases and V 6 bases, and 9 bases lay outside the gene matches. The germline gives CDR1 MNHNY, CDR2 SVGAGI (reference sequence). This CDR3 has 15 residues. This CDR3 is CASRPAPGLQETQYF. CDR3 coding DNA: TGTGCCAGCAGACCCGCCCCGGGACTACAAGAGACCCAGTACTTC.

The CDR3, as DNA: TGTGCCAGCAGTTTAGCGGGGGCTGAAATATACACCTTC. Its translation is CASSLAGAEIYTF. The chain couples TRBV12-3 or TRBV12-4 to TRBJ1-2; D may be TRBD1 (6 bases). The V end was cut by 0 bases, the J end by 11 bases, with 13 bases between. The CDR3 consists of 13 residues.

The chain carries TRBV9 and TRBJ1-6; no reliable D call. This CDR3 is built from 16 residues. V lost 3 bases to trimming and J lost 5 bases, with 15 bases between them. The germline gives CDR1 SGDLS, CDR2 YYNGEE. The CDR3 region is CASSESSVPNNSPLHF. In DNA, the CDR3 is TGTGCCAGCAGCGAAAGTAGTGTTCCTAATAATTCACCCCTCCACTTT.

This clone came up a few times. The V and J genes are TRBV7-2 and TRBJ1-2, with a weak D call TRBD1 (5 bases). V lost 4 bases, J lost 7 bases, and 19 bases lay in between. CDR3 length: 15 residues. CDR1 and CDR2 from the germline V gene are SGHTA and FQGNSA. The DNA of the CDR3 is TGTGCCAGCAGCTGGCCGGGGAGGGGCATTCGTGGCTACACCTTC. It codes for CASSWPGRGIRGYTF.

The V call is TRBV5-1, the J call TRBJ2-3; 9 bases align to TRBD2. The CDR3 contains 15 residues. CDR1 and CDR2 (germline): SGHRS, YFSETQ. The junction had 7 bases not matched to a gene; V was cut back by 2 bases and J by 6 bases. CDR3 coding DNA: TGCGCCAGCAGCTTAGCGGGGGGACCTATGGATACGCAGTATTTT. Amino acids: CASSLAGGPMDTQYF.

CDR3 sequence (DNA): TGTGCCAGCAGCTTAGTGGACAGGGAAATTGCCAATCAGCCCCAGCATTTT. It encodes CASSLVDREIANQPQHF. The chain joins TRBV7-4 to TRBJ1-5, with 8 bases fitting TRBD1. Germline CDR1 SGHVT, CDR2 SQSDAQ. V trimming: 1 base; J trimming: 3 bases; junction bases outside the gene matches: 8. CDR3 length equals 17 residues. Supplemented by reference TRBV7-4 and TRBJ1-5, the full variable domain reads GAGVSQSPRYKVAKRGRDVALRCDSISGHVTLYWYRQTLGQGSEVLTYSQSDAQRDKSGRPSGRFSAERPERSVSTLKIQRTEQGDSAVYLCASSLVDREIANQPQHFGDGTRLSIL.

The rearrangement uses TRBV4-1 and TRBJ2-1; 8 positions match TRBD2. Germline V gene lookup returns CDR1 MGHRA and CDR2 YSYEKL. CDR3 length equals 16 residues. Germline trimming cut 1 base from V and 0 bases from J; bases unmatched to any gene: 2. CDR3 sequence reads: CASSQGRGGSYNEQFF. DNA for the CDR3: TGCGCCAGCAGCCAAGGTCGGGGGGGCTCCTACAATGAGCAGTTCTTC.

The chain links TRBV12-3 or TRBV12-4 to TRBJ1-2; 8 bases agree with TRBD1. This CDR3 comprises 13 residues. Losses at the gene ends were 7 bases for V and 5 bases for J; bases not matched to a gene: 6. As DNA, the CDR3 is TGTGCCAGCAAGAAAAACAGGGGGTATGGCTACACCTTC. This codes for CASKKNRGYGYTF.

The genes are TRBV9 and TRBJ2-7, with 11 positions matching TRBD2. With 2 bases clipped from V and 7 bases from J, the junction kept 11 bases outside the gene matches. The CDR3 totals 16 residues. Germline CDR1 SGDLS, CDR2 YYNGEE. The CDR3 region is CASSVNFGTSGEEQYF. The CDR3 DNA reads TGTGCCAGCAGCGTGAACTTTGGGACTAGCGGAGAAGAGCAGTACTTC.

The chain uses TRBV2 and TRBJ1-4; 7 positions agree with TRBD1. Germline V gives CDR1 SNHLY, CDR2 FYNNEI. The trim removed 6 bases at V and 2 bases at J, leaving 9 bases unmatched. The CDR3 loop spans 16 amino acids. The CDR3 reads CASSLRQGQTNEKLFF. Here the CDR3 DNA reads TGTGCCAGCAGCCTTCGACAGGGACAGACTAATGAAAAACTGTTTTTT.

The chain joins TRBV11-3 to TRBJ1-3, with D unclear. Germline V CDR1 and CDR2: SGHNT, YENEEA. Between the trimmed V and J ends, which lost 5 bases and 2 bases, there was a span of 4 bases. CDR3 length: 12 residues. The CDR3 DNA reads as TGTGCCAGCAGCCTCACTGGAAACACCATATATTTT. Amino acid sequence: CASSLTGNTIYF.

The chain couples TRBV6-1 to TRBJ1-5; no clear D gene. CDR1 is MNHNS, CDR2 SASEGT, per germline. V was cut by 2 bases and J by 1 base, with 3 bases left in between. CDR3 size: 13 residues. CDR3 bases: TGTGCCAGCAGTGAAATCAGCAATCAGCCCCAGCATTTT. This encodes CASSEISNQPQHF.

The chain has TRBV6-5 and TRBJ1-1, with 8 bases identical to TRBD1. CDR3 length equals 14 residues. V lost 2 bases and J lost 4; bases outside the gene matches: 3. Looked up from germline, CDR1 is MNHEY and CDR2 is SVGAGI. The CDR3 region is CASSYPGGATEAFF. The CDR3 nucleotides are TGTGCCAGCAGTTACCCAGGGGGCGCCACTGAAGCTTTCTTT.

The V gene is TRBV7-8, the J gene TRBJ1-1; D is uncertain. Trimming removed 1 base at V and 2 bases at J, with 5 bases between. The CDR3 loop spans 13 amino acids. Germline-derived CDR1 and CDR2 are SGHVS and FQNEAQ. The chain's CDR3 is CASSLGENTEAFF. CDR3 DNA: TGTGCCAGCAGCTTAGGGGAAAACACTGAAGCTTTCTTT. The full variable domain, completed using reference TRBV7-8 and TRBJ1-1, is GAGVSQSPRYKVAKRGQDVALRCDPISGHVSLFWYQQALGQGPEFLTYFQNEAQLDKSGLPSDRFFAERPEGSVSTLKIQRTQQEDSAVYLCASSLGENTEAFFGQGTRLTVV.

The chain uses TRBV6-2 or TRBV6-3 and TRBJ2-1, with a possible D match to TRBD1 (8 bases). This CDR3 comprises 15 residues. The germline V gene has CDR1 MNHEY and CDR2 SVGEGT. Trimming pared 5 bases from V and 0 bases from J, leaving 11 bases between. CDR3 loop: CASSTGGDSYNEQFF. Here the CDR3 DNA reads TGTGCCAGCAGTACAGGGGGGGACTCCTACAATGAGCAGTTCTTC.

The chain couples TRBV18 to TRBJ1-1; maybe TRBD1 (5 bases). V lost 3 bases and J lost 2, with 13 bases in between. The V gene's germline CDR1 is KGHSH and CDR2 LQKENI. This CDR3 has 15 residues. The CDR3 bases are TGTGCCAGCTCACCGTTTCAGGGAGAAAACACTGAAGCTTTCTTT. Protein: CASSPFQGENTEAFF.

The chain couples TRBV10-3 to TRBJ1-2; D call uncertain. The CDR3 is made up of 14 amino acids. Trimming pared 6 bases from V and 5 bases from J, leaving 16 bases between. Germline-derived CDR1 and CDR2 are ENHRY and SYGVKD. In DNA form, the CDR3 reads TGTGCCATCAGCGAAGGGCGCTCCGTTTATGGCTACACCTTC. Amino acids: CAISEGRSVYGYTF.

The chain has TRBV29-1 and TRBJ2-3; D is possibly TRBD2 (6 bases). V was shortened by 4 bases and J by 2 bases, with 7 bases between the two germline ends. The CDR3 extends over 12 amino acids. The germline CDR1 and CDR2 sequences are SQVTM and ANQGSEA. The CDR3 region has the DNA TGCAGCGTTGGGGACTTCACAGATACGCAGTATTTT. Amino acids: CSVGDFTDTQYF.